The clone carrying this T cell receptor beta chain was picked up one time. What it binds is unknown. This sample is part of a study of T-cell reconstitution after alpha-beta-depleted transplantation in children. Overall study results and limits: Reportedly, roughly two months post-transplant, alpha-beta T cells arose from several hundred expanded graft clones. Diversity of TCRbeta at day 60 was high in some patients, arising from surviving recipient T cells and thymic progenitors.

The V gene lost 4 bases and the J gene lost 7 bases, with 13 bases spanning the gap. CDR1 is SGHDN, CDR2 FVKESK, per germline. This CDR3 contains 13 residues. The library targeted TCRbeta and was prepared with unique molecular identifiers. TCRdb reprocessed the PCR reads via MiXCR and lists one record per CDR3 protein. The sample includes about 240,000 distinct CDR3 sequences, roughly 23% of them seen just once. This rearrangement joins TRBV14 to TRBJ1-1, with D perhaps TRBD1 (6 bases). Specimen: PBMCs, collected before TCRalphabeta/CD19-depleted stem cell transplant. This clonotype was obtained from a girl between 2 and 10 years old with Fanconi anemia, due to receive a stem cell transplant. The CDR3 sequence is CASSLLGQLEAFF. The CDR3 DNA reads TGTGCCAGCAGCCTCCTAGGACAGCTTGAAGCTTTCTTT.